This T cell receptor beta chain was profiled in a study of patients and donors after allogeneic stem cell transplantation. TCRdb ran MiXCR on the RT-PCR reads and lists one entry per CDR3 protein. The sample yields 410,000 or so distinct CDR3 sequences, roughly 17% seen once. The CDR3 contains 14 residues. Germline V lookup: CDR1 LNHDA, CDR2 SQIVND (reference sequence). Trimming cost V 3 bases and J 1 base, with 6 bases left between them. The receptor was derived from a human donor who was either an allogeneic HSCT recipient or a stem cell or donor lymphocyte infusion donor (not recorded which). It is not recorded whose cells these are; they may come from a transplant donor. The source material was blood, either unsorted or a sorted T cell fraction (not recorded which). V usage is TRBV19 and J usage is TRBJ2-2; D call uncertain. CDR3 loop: CASSIFGNTGELFF. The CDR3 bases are TGTGCCAGTAGTATTTTCGGGAACACCGGGGAGCTGTTTTTT.